The clone carrying this TCR beta chain was found many times. Its antigen remains unknown. The CDR3 is made up of 12 amino acids. The V gene lost 9 bases and the J gene lost 8 bases, with 11 bases spanning the gap. Germline V gene sequence: CDR1 SNHLY, CDR2 FYNNEI. The data were taken from a study of regulatory T cells in long-lasting Graves disease. Findings and caveats of the study: TRBV28, TRBJ1-2 and TRBJ2-5 were segments that persistent disease favored. Persistent Graves' disease cases displayed lower TCR diversity than newly diagnosed ones.

Time point meaning: newly diagnosed GD, antithyroid drugs for less than 3 months. PBMC RNA was the source of the TCR library. Researchers made TCR beta libraries by using iRepertoire HTBI primers and running Arm-PCR on CDR3 regions. TCRdb reprocessed the multiplex PCR reads via MiXCR and lists one record per CDR3 protein. The sample carries 400,000 to 500,000 distinct CDR3 sequences, about 17% recorded once. The same sample was also used in a study of T cells in Graves' hyperthyroidism and ophthalmopathy. That paper adds: Stable hyperthyroidism was told apart from ophthalmopathy by a model built on 13 V-J features.

This chain connects TRBV2 to TRBJ1-6; D is unclear. The origin of this receptor is a young woman with Graves disease. The source was peripheral blood mononuclear cells (PBMCs), collected at new diagnosis, from a patient treated with antithyroid drugs. CDR3: CARGSRDSPLHF. The CDR3 DNA is TGTGCCAGGGGATCGAGGGATTCACCCCTCCACTTT.